Listed here are 20 T cell receptor beta chains from one sample, sequenced in a study of T cells after yellow fever vaccination. In TCRdb, the 5' RACE reads were re-called with MiXCR into one record per CDR3 protein. This sample has around 100,000 distinct CDR3 sequences, with under 9% found just once. The sample here was CD8+ T cells sorted from PBMCs, taken 45 days after the yellow fever booster vaccination. The origin of the receptors is a man aged 30-40 years who received the YFV17D yellow fever vaccine.

There are many counts of this clonotype. V gene TRBV14 combines with J gene TRBJ1-6, with a possible D match to TRBD1 (6 bases). Trimming pared 2 bases from V and 9 bases from J, leaving 11 bases between. Germline V CDR1 and CDR2: SGHDN, FVKESK. The CDR3 runs to 14 residues. This chain's CDR3 is CASSQSRGGSPLHF. The DNA for the CDR3 is TGTGCCAGCAGCCAAAGCAGGGGTGGTTCACCCCTCCACTTT.

This sequence joins TRBV7-2 and TRBJ2-7; 8 bases agree with TRBD2. Germline loops: CDR1 SGHTA, CDR2 FQGNSA. The CDR3 has 16 amino acids. With 3 bases clipped from V and 0 bases from J, the junction kept 7 bases outside the gene matches. CDR3 sequence: CASSFLSGSFSYEQYF. CDR3 DNA: TGTGCCAGCAGCTTTTTGAGCGGGAGCTTCTCCTACGAGCAGTACTTC.

The chain carries TRBV20-1 and TRBJ2-5; TRBD2 agrees at 9 bases. The V and J ends lost 4 bases and 2 bases, in that order; junction bases with no gene match: 5. CDR3 length equals 14 residues. CDR1 and CDR2 (germline): DFQATT, SNEGSKA (reference sequence). The CDR3 spells CSATPLAGQETQYF. The CDR3, as DNA: TGCAGTGCTACCCCGCTAGCGGGACAAGAGACCCAGTACTTC.

The rearrangement links TRBV2 to TRBJ2-5; D gene uncertain. The germline CDR1 and CDR2 sequences are SNHLY and FYNNEI. Trimming pared 8 bases from V and 2 bases from J, leaving 12 bases between. CDR3 length: 13 amino acids. In nucleotides, the CDR3 is TGTGCCAGCTGGGCGGTTAATCAAGAGACCCAGTACTTC. It codes for CASWAVNQETQYF.

The genes are TRBV5-6 and TRBJ2-7; D unclear. The CDR3 loop spans 13 amino acids. The germline gives CDR1 SGHDT, CDR2 YYEEEE. The V end lost 2 bases, the J end lost 4 bases, and 10 bases lay between the germline ends. The CDR3 region is CASSFLNPYEQYF. Written as DNA, the CDR3 is TGTGCCAGCAGCTTTTTAAATCCGTACGAGCAGTACTTC.

This chain links TRBV12-3 or TRBV12-4 with TRBJ2-7; possible D gene TRBD2, 5 bases. V lost 6 bases and J 0 bases, leaving 12 bases between the germline ends. The CDR3 loop spans 14 amino acids. CDR3 sequence reads: CASSERLSSYEQYF. CDR3 DNA: TGTGCCAGCAGCGAAAGACTAAGCTCCTACGAGCAGTACTTC.

This clonotype has at least ten counts. This sequence joins TRBV7-2 and TRBJ2-7; D not resolved. The CDR3 consists of 15 residues. Trimming left V 1 base short and J 6 bases short, with 16 bases between. The V gene's germline CDR1 is SGHTA and CDR2 FQGNSA. The CDR3 region has the DNA TGTGCCAGCAGCTTAGTTGGGGAACAAGTAGGCGAGCAGTACTTC. Translated: CASSLVGEQVGEQYF.

This clonotype was counted at least ten times. The rearrangement joins TRBV5-1 to TRBJ2-3; D is possibly TRBD1 or TRBD2 (6 bases each). CDR1 and CDR2 from the germline V gene are SGHRS and YFSETQ. V lost 3 bases, J lost 0 bases, and 14 bases lay in between. This CDR3 is 16 amino acids long. CDR3 region: CASSSRGGTSTDTQYF. The CDR3 region has the DNA TGCGCCAGCAGCTCCAGGGGCGGGACAAGCACAGATACGCAGTATTTT.

This clonotype showed up many times. The chain recombines TRBV5-1 with TRBJ2-3; 16 nucleotides align to TRBD2. The CDR3 covers 21 residues. J gave up 3 bases and V 3 bases, and 16 bases lay outside the gene matches. Germline CDR1 is SGHRS and CDR2 is YFSETQ. The DNA of the CDR3 is TGCGCCAGCAGCTCATCTCCTCCGGGGACTAGCGGGAGGGGAACAACAGATACGCAGTATTTT. Translated, it gives CASSSSPPGTSGRGTTDTQYF. The full variable domain, completed using reference TRBV5-1 and TRBJ2-3, is KAGVTQTPRYLIKTRGQQVTLSCSPISGHRSVSWYQQTPGQGLQFLFEYFSETQRNKGNFPGRFSGRQFSNSRSEMNVSTLELGDSALYLCASSSSPPGTSGRGTTDTQYFGPGTRLTVL.

This sequence joins TRBV29-1 and TRBJ2-6, with TRBD1 as a possible D gene (6 bases). The CDR3 runs to 13 residues. Germline CDR1 and CDR2: SQVTM and ANQGSEA. The germline V and J ends were trimmed by 6 bases and 4 bases, with 10 bases remaining between them. CDR3: CSVRGLGANVLTF. The CDR3 nucleotides read TGCAGCGTGAGGGGGTTGGGGGCCAACGTCCTGACTTTC.

The table lists this clonotype with many counts. The chain joins TRBV4-3 to TRBJ1-1; D is undetermined. CDR3 length: 16 amino acids. V dropped 0 bases and J dropped 1 base, with 12 bases sitting between them. CDR1 and CDR2 (germline): LGHNA, YSLEER. The DNA of the CDR3 is TGCGCCAGCAGCCAAGAAGGATCCCAACCGAACACTGAAGCTTTCTTT. It yields the protein CASSQEGSQPNTEAFF.

To note about this clonotype: A clone one base away is much larger, so this may be a read error. The chain carries TRBV9 and TRBJ2-7; 7 nucleotides line up with TRBD2. Unmatched junction bases numbered 5, after V lost 2 bases and J lost 3 bases. The CDR3 sequence is 14 residues long. Germline V gene sequence: CDR1 SGDLS, CDR2 YYNGEE. Written as DNA, the CDR3 is TGTGCCAGCAGCGTCTCTGGGGGGGGCTACGAGCAGTACTTC. Amino acid sequence: CASSVSGGGYEQYF.

In this sample, this clonotype turned up many times. V gene TRBV5-1 combines with J gene TRBJ2-4, with D perhaps TRBD1 (6 bases). Germline V gene data show CDR1 as SGHRS and CDR2 as YFSETQ. The CDR3 totals 16 residues. V lost 6 bases to trimming and J lost 0 bases, with 16 bases between them. The CDR3: CASTGTSGLAKNIQYF. CDR3 in DNA: TGCGCCAGCACAGGGACAAGTGGTTTAGCCAAAAACATTCAGTACTTC.

This clonotype was seen repeatedly, ten times or more. The rearrangement joins TRBV4-3 to TRBJ2-7; no firm D call. V lost 0 bases and J lost 6, with 18 bases in between. Germline V gene lookup returns CDR1 LGHNA and CDR2 YSLEER. CDR3 length: 16 amino acids. The CDR3: CASSQDLGRHQSEQYF. The CDR3 coding sequence is TGCGCCAGCAGCCAAGATCTGGGCAGACATCAATCCGAGCAGTACTTC.

This clonotype was counted only a few times. This chain links TRBV7-9 with TRBJ2-7; D possibly corresponds to TRBD2 (6 bases). Germline CDR1 SEHNR, CDR2 FQNEAQ (reference sequence). The V gene lost 1 base and the J gene lost 6 bases, with 10 bases spanning the gap. The CDR3 has 13 amino acids. This chain's CDR3 is CASSLESGGEQYF. The CDR3 nucleotides read TGTGCCAGCAGCTTAGAGTCCGGGGGCGAGCAGTACTTC. Full variable domain (remainder filled in from reference TRBV7-9 and TRBJ2-7): DTGVSQNPRHKITKRGQNVTFRCDPISEHNRLYWYRQTLGQGPEFLTYFQNEAQLEKSRLLSDRFSAERPKGSFSTLEIQRTEQGDSAMYLCASSLESGGEQYFGPGTRLTVT.

The genes are TRBV16 and TRBJ2-1; a weak D match, TRBD1 (5 bases). The CDR3 runs 16 residues. In germline, CDR1 is KGHSY, CDR2 FQNENV. The V gene lost 2 bases and the J gene lost 2 bases, with 13 bases spanning the gap. Here the CDR3 DNA reads TGTGCCAGCAGCCAAGACCTTCCAGGGCCCTACAATGAGCAGTTCTTC. It yields the protein CASSQDLPGPYNEQFF.

This clonotype was seen repeatedly, ten times or more. One end of the junction varies from germline; a read error may be responsible. This chain joins TRBV29-1 and TRBJ2-1; the D is unclear. From germline, CDR1 is SQVTM and CDR2 ANQGSEA. The CDR3 runs to 10 residues. The CDR3 sequence is CSVGVGVRIF. The CDR3 bases are TGCAGCGTTGGTGTGGGTGTAAGGATCTTC.

V is TRBV6-2 or TRBV6-3 and J is TRBJ2-5; D is unresolved. Trimming cost V 2 bases and J 2 bases, with 9 bases left between them. Germline V gene data show CDR1 as MNHEY and CDR2 as SVGEGT. CDR3 length: 14 amino acids. The CDR3 spells CASSYTSAQETQYF. The CDR3 bases are TGTGCCAGCAGTTACACTTCTGCACAAGAGACCCAGTACTTC.

This clonotype was detected ten times or more. This chain links TRBV9 with TRBJ2-7; D may be TRBD1 or TRBD2 (6 bases each). V lost 5 bases to trimming and J lost 2 bases, with 14 bases between them. Germline CDR1 is SGDLS and CDR2 is YYNGEE. The CDR3 extends over 14 amino acids. CDR3 loop: CASRDRGLTYEQYF. The CDR3 nucleotides are TGTGCCAGCAGGGACCGGGGGCTAACCTACGAGCAGTACTTC.

Only one count was recorded for this clonotype. The chain is built from TRBV4-1 and TRBJ2-5; tentatively, D is TRBD1 (6 bases). Germline V gene sequence: CDR1 MGHRA, CDR2 YSYEKL. The CDR3 has 16 residues. Between the trimmed V and J ends, which lost 3 bases and 1 base, there was a span of 15 bases. The CDR3 bases are TGCGCCAGCAGCCATATGGGGGCCCCGACCCAAGAGACCCAGTACTTC. Residues: CASSHMGAPTQETQYF.